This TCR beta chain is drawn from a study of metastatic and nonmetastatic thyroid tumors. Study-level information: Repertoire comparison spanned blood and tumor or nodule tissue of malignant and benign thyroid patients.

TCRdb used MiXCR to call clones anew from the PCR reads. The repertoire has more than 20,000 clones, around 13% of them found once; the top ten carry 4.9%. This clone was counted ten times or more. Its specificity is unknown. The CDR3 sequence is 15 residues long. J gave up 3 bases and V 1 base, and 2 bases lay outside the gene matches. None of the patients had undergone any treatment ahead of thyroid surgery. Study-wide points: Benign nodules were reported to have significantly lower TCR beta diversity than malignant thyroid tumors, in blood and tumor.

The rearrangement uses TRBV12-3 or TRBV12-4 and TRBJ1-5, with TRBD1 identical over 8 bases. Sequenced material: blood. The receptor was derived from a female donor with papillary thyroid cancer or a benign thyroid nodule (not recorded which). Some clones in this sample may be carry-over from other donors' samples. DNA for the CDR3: TGTGCCAGCAGTTTAGGGACAGGGCTCAATCAGCCCCAGCATTTT. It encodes CASSLGTGLNQPQHF.